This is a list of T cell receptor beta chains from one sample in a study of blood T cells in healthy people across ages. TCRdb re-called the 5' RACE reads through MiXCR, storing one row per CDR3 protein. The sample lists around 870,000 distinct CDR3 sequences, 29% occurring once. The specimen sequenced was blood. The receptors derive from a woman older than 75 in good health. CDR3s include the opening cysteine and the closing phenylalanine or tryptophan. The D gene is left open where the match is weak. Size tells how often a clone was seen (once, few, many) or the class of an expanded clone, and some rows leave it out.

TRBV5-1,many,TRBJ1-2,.,TGCGCCAGCAGCTTGGAGGCGTCCTATGGCTACACCTTC,CASSLEASYGYTF
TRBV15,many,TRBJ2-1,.,TGTGCCACCAGCGTTCGGACGACTCAGCCTTCCAATGAGCAGTTCTTC,CATSVRTTQPSNEQFF
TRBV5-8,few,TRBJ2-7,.,TGTGCCAGCAGCTTGGCGTCGGGGAGGACCTACGAGCAGTACTTC,CASSLASGRTYEQYF
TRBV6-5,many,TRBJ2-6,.,TGTGCCAGCAGTCCTCCCGGGGCCAACGTCCTGACTTTC,CASSPPGANVLTF
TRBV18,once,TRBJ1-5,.,TGTGCCAGCTCACCAATGGCGCAGGGTAATCAGCCCCAGCATTTT,CASSPMAQGNQPQHF
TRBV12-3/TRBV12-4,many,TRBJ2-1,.,TGTGCCAGCAGTTTAATAACGTACAATGAGCAGTTCTTC,CASSLITYNEQFF
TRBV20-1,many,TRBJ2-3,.,TGCAGTGCTCGATGGTGGCGGGGCCTCACAGATACGCAGTATTTT,CSARWWRGLTDTQYF
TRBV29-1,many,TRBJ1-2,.,TGCAGCGTGGGACAACAGGGTGGCGGGGGCTACACCTTC,CSVGQQGGGGYTF
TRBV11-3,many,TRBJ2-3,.,TGTGCCAGCAGTTCGGGCGGGACAGCTAGCACAGATACGCAGTATTTT,CASSSGGTASTDTQYF
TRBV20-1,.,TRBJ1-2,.,TGCAGTGCTAGAAAAGGGAACTATGGCTACACCTTC,CSARKGNYGYTF
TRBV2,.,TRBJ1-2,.,TGTGCCAGCAGGACCACAGGGACCTACGGTGGCTACACCTTC,CASRTTGTYGGYTF